This T cell receptor beta chain was captured in a study of sequential checkpoint blockade in melanoma. Study summary: DNA from 70 to 95 pretreatment tumor samples underwent TCRβ immunosequencing. Overall study findings and caveats: Response in arm A was associated with pretreatment TIL clonality.

TCRdb's table, derived via immunoSEQ multiplex PCR, lists solely in-frame clones and lacks some. The table records about 12,000 clones, roughly a quarter of them present only once. This clone appeared many times. Its antigen is unidentified. Losses at the gene ends were 5 bases for V and 4 bases for J; bases not matched to a gene: 4. There are 14 residues in the CDR3. Germline CDR1 SGHNT, CDR2 YENEEA. Treatment indicated: randomized to nivolumab then ipilimumab (arm A) or the reverse (arm B). The rearrangement uses TRBV11-3 and TRBJ1-2; TRBD1 matches 10 bases. This specimen consisted of tumor tissue (inferred from file names), obtained from a patient given nivolumab and ipilimumab in sequence. The TCR was taken from a human donor with melanoma. The CDR3 protein is CASSQTGGIYGYTF. CDR3 in DNA: TGTGCCAGCAGCCAGACAGGGGGCATCTATGGCTACACCTTC. The full variable domain, rest sourced from reference TRBV11-3 and TRBJ1-2, is EAGVVQSPRYKIIEKKQPVAFWCNPISGHNTLYWYLQNLGQGPELLIRYENEEAVDDSQLPKDRFSAERLKGVDSTLKIQPAELGDSAVYLCASSQTGGIYGYTFGSGTRLTVV.